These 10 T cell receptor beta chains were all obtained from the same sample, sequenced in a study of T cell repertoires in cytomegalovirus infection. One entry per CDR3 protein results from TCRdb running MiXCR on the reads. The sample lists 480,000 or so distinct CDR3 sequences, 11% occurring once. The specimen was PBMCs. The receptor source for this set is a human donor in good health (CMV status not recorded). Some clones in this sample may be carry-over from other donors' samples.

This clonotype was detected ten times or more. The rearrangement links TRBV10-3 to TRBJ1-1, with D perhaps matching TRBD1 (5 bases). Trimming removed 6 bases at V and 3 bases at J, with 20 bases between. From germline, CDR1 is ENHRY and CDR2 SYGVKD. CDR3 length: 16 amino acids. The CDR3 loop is CAISFASSRDHTEAFF. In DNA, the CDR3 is TGTGCCATCAGCTTCGCGAGTTCCAGGGATCACACTGAAGCTTTCTTT.

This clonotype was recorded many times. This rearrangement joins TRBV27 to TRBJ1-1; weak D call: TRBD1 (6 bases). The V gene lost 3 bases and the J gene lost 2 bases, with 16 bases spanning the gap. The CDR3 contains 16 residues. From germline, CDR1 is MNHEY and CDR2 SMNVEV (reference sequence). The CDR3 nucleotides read TGTGCCAGCAGTTTGGGAACAGGGATTTTTAACACTGAAGCTTTCTTT. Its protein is CASSLGTGIFNTEAFF.

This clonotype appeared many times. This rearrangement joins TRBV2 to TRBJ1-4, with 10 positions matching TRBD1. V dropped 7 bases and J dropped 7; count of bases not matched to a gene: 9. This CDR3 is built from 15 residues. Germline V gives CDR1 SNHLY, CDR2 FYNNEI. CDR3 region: CASTSQTGGFEKLFF. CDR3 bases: TGTGCCAGCACTTCTCAGACAGGGGGCTTTGAAAAACTGTTTTTT. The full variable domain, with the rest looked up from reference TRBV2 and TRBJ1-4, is EPEVTQTPSHQVTQMGQEVILRCVPISNHLYFYWYRQILGQKVEFLVSFYNNEISEKSEIFDDQFSVERPDGSNFTLKIRSTKLEDSAMYFCASTSQTGGFEKLFFGSGTQLSVL.

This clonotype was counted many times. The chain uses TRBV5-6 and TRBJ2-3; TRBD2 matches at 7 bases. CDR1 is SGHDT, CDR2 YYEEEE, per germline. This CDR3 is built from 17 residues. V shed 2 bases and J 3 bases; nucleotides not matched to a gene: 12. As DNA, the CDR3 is TGTGCCAGCAGCTTTCCCCGCTTGCGGGGGAAGACAGATACGCAGTATTTT. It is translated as CASSFPRLRGKTDTQYF.

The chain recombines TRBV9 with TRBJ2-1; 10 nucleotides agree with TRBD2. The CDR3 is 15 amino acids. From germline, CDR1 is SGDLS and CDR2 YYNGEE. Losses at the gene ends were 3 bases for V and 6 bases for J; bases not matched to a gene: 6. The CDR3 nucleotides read TGTGCCAGCAGCGCTAGCGGGGGATGGGGCAATGAGCAGTTCTTC. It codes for CASSASGGWGNEQFF.

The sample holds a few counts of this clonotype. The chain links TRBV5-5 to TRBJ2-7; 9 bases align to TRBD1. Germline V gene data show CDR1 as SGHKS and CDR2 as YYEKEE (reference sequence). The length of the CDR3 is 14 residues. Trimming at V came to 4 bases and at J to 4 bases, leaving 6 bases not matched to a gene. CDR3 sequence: CASSPRTGEYEQYF. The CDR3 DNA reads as TGTGCCAGCAGCCCTAGGACAGGGGAATACGAGCAGTACTTC.

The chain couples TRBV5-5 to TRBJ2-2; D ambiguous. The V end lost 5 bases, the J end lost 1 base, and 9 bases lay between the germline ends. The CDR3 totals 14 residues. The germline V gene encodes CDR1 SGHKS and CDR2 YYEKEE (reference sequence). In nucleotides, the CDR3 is TGTGCCAGCAGAACCCCGGGGAACACCGGGGAGCTGTTTTTT. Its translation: CASRTPGNTGELFF.

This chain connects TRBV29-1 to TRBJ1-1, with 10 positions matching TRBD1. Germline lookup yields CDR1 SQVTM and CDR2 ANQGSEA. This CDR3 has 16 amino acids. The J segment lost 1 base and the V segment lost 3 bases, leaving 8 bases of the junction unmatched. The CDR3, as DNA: TGCAGCGTTGACCCTCTATGGACAGGGGGGAACACTGAAGCTTTCTTT. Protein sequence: CSVDPLWTGGNTEAFF.

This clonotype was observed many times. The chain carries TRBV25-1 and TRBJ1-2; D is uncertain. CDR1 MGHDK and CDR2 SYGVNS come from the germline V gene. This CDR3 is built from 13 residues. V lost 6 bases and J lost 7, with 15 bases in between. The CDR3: CASSEARARGYTF. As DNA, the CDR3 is TGTGCCAGCAGCGAGGCAAGGGCGCGTGGCTACACCTTC.

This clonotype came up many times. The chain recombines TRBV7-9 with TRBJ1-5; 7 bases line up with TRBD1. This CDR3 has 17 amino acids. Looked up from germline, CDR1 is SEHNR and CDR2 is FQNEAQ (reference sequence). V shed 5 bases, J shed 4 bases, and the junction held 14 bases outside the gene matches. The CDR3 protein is CASSIDYGTDRNQPQHF. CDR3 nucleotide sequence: TGTGCCAGCAGCATCGACTACGGGACAGACAGAAATCAGCCCCAGCATTTT.